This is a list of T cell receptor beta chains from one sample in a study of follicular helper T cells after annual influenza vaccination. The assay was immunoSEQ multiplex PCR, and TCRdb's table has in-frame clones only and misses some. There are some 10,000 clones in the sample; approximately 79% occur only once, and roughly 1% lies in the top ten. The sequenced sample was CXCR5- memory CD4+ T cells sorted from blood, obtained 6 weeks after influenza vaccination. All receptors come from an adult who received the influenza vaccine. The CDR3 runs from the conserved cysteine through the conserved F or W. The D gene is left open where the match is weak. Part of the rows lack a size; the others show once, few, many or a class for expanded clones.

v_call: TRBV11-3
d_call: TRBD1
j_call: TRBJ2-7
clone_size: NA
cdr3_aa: CASSLGQGVKYEQYF
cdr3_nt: TGTGCCAGCAGCTTAGGGCAGGGGGTGAAATACGAGCAGTACTTC

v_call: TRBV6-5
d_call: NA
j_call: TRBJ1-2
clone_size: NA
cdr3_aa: CASSFASLTVNYGYTF
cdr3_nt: TGTGCCAGCAGTTTCGCGTCTCTGACAGTAAACTATGGCTACACCTTC

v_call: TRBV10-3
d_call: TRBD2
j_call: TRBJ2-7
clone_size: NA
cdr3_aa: CAISGLAGGNVIQQYF
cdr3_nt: TGTGCCATCAGTGGACTAGCGGGGGGGAATGTCATCCAGCAGTACTTC

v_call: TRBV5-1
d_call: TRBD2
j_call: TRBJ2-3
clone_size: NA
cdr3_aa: CATKAGASTDTQYF
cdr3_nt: TGCGCCACCAAAGCGGGAGCAAGCACAGATACGCAGTATTTT

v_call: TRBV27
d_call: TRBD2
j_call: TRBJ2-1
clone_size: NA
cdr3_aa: CASRSSGESYNEQFF
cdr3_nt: TGTGCCAGCCGATCGAGCGGGGAGTCCTACAATGAGCAGTTCTTC

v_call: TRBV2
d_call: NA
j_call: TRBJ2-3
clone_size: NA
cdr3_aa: CASSEEEAQYF
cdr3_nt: TGTGCCAGCAGTGAAGAAGAAGCGCAGTATTTT

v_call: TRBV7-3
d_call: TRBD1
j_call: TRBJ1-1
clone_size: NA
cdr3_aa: CASQTGPNTEAFF
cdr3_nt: TGTGCCAGCCAGACAGGGCCGAACACTGAAGCTTTCTTT

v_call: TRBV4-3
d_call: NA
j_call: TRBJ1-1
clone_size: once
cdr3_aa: CASSSRRTEAFF
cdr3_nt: TGCGCCAGCAGCTCCAGACGAACTGAAGCTTTCTTT

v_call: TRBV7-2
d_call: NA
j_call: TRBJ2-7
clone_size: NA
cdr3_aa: CASSFSGSYEQYF
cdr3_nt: TGTGCCAGCAGCTTTAGCGGTTCCTACGAGCAGTACTTC

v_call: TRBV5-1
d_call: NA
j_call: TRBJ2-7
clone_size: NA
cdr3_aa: CASSLDPGRNYEQYF
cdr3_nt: TGCGCCAGCAGCTTGGATCCGGGGAGAAACTACGAGCAGTACTTC

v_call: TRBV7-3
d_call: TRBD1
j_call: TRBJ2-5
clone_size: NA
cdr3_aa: CAPIKGTGLQETQYF
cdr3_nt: TGTGCCCCCATAAAAGGGACAGGGTTACAAGAGACCCAGTACTTC

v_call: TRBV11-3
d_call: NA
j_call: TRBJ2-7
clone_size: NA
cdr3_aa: CASSFGAGTTYEQYF
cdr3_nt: TGTGCCAGCAGCTTTGGGGCAGGGACCACCTACGAGCAGTACTTC

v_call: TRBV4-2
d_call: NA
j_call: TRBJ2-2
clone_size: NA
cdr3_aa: CASSQDFGPTAGELFF
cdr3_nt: TGTGCCAGCAGCCAAGATTTTGGCCCCACGGCCGGGGAGCTGTTTTTT

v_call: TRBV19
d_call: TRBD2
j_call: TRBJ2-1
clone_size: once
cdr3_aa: CASSMAGGLNEQFF
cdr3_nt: TGTGCCAGTAGTATGGCGGGGGGGCTCAATGAGCAGTTCTTC

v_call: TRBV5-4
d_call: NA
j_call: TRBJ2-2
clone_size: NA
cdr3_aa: CASSFDRKSTGELFF
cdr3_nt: TGTGCCAGCAGTTTCGACAGGAAGTCCACCGGGGAGCTGTTTTTT

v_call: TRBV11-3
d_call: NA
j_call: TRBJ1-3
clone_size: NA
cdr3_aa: CASYSVDTIYF
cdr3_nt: TGTGCCAGCTACTCAGTGGACACCATATATTTT

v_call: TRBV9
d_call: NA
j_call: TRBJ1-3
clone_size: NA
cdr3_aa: CASSVVGTRDTIYF
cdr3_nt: TGTGCCAGCAGCGTAGTCGGGACCCGGGACACCATATATTTT

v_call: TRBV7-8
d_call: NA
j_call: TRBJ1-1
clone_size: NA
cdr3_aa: CASSLDQNTEAFF
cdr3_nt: TGTGCCAGCAGCTTAGACCAGAACACTGAAGCTTTCTTT

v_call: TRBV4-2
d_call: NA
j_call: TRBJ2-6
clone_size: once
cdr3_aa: CASSQVVHVKEGSGANVLTF
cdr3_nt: TGTGCCAGCAGCCAAGTAGTTCACGTCAAAGAGGGCTCTGGGGCCAACGTCCTGACTTTC

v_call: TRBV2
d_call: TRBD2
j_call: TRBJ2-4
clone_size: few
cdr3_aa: CASSKTSGGGRAKNIQYF
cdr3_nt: TGTGCCAGCAGTAAGACTAGCGGGGGGGGGCGGGCCAAAAACATTCAGTACTTC

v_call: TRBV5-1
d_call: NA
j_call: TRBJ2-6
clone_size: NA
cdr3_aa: CASSLLPGPGANVLTF
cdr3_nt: TGCGCCAGCAGCTTGTTGCCAGGACCTGGGGCCAACGTCCTGACTTTC

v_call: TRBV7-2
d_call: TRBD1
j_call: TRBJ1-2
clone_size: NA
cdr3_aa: CASSPRQGFNYGYTF
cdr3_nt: TGTGCCAGCAGCCCCCGACAGGGTTTTAACTATGGCTACACCTTC

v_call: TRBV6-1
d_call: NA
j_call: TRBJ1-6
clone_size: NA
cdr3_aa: CASSDPRWGLHF
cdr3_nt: TGTGCCAGCAGTGATCCCCGTTGGGGCCTCCACTTT

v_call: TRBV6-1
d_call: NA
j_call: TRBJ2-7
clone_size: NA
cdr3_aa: CASSEWEQYF
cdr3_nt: TGTGCCAGCAGTGAATGGGAGCAGTACTTC

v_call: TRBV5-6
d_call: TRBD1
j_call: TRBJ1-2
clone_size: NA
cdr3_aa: CASSSFLTGTGTVGYTF
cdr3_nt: TGTGCCAGCAGCTCATTTCTTACCGGGACAGGGACAGTTGGCTACACCTTC

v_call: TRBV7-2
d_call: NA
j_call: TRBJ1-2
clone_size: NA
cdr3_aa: CASSLGPPRNGYTF
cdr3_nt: TGTGCCAGCAGCTTAGGTCCCCCCAGGAATGGCTACACCTTC

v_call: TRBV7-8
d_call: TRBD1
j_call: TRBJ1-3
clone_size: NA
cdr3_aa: CASSQWDRLPSGNTIYF
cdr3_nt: TGTGCCAGCAGCCAGTGGGACAGGCTCCCCTCTGGAAACACCATATATTTT

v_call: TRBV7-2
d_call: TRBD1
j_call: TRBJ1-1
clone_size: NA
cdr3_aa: CASSFAKGATEAFF
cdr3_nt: TGTGCCAGCAGCTTCGCAAAGGGGGCCACTGAAGCTTTCTTT

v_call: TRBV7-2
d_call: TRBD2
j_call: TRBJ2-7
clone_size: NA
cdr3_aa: CASSRGGLAEQYF
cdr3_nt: TGTGCCAGCAGCCGCGGGGGGCTTGCCGAGCAGTACTTC

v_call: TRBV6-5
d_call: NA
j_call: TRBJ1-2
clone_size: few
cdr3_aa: CASTTFTGKDGYTF
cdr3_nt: TGTGCCAGCACCACCTTTACAGGGAAGGATGGCTACACCTTC

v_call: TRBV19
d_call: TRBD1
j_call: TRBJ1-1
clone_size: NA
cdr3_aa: CASKGQDLSAFF
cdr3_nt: TGTGCCAGTAAGGGACAGGACCTTAGTGCTTTCTTT

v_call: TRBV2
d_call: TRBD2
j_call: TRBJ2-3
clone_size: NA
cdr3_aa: CASSGSGGFTDTQYF
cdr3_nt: TGTGCCAGCAGTGGTAGCGGGGGGTTCACAGATACGCAGTATTTT

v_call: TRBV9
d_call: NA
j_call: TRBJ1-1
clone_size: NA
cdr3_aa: CASSVVRTEAFF
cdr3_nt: TGTGCCAGCAGCGTAGTAAGAACTGAAGCTTTCTTT

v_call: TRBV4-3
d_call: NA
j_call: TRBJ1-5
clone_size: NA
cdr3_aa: CASSQTPQGNPQPQHF
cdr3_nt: TGCGCCAGCAGCCAAACTCCTCAGGGGAATCCTCAGCCCCAGCATTTT

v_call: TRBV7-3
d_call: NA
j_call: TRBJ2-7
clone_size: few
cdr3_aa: CASSPGPNYEQYF
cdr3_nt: TGTGCCAGCAGCCCGGGACCGAACTACGAGCAGTACTTC